Reported below is one TCR beta chain. The table came from immunoSEQ multiplex PCR; TCRdb's copy has only in-frame clones and leaves some out. The profile covers a few hundred thousand clones, with approximately 85% appearing a single time and around 2.1% taken by the ten largest. This CDR3 is built from 16 residues. With V trimmed by 1 base and J by 4 bases, 2 bases remained unmatched. Germline assignment: CDR1 LGHDT and CDR2 YNNKEL (reference sequence). This specimen comes from a study of blood T cell repertoires in COVID-19. This TCR derives from a man younger than 45 who had recovered from COVID-19. The chain combines TRBV3-1 (or the pseudogene TRBV3-2) with TRBJ2-5, with 14 bases identical to TRBD2. Sequencing was carried out using PBMCs or T cells enriched from blood (not recorded which). The CDR3 region is CASSQGLAGGPETQYF. CDR3 bases: TGTGCCAGCAGCCAAGGACTAGCGGGGGGGCCAGAGACCCAGTACTTC.